This note documents a single T cell receptor (beta chain) sequence. Its specific antigen is unknown. No clone much larger than this one lies a single base away; base qualities are absent. For sequencing of the TCRbeta CDR3 region, genomic DNA was extracted from the sorted cells. The immunoSEQ Assay was used for sequencing of TCRbeta CDR3 regions. TCRdb mirrors the immuneACCESS table, restricted to in-frame sequences. Some clones are absent from its copies; in checked studies, under half trace to an unresolved V gene, and the reason for the others is unknown. Within this sample are some 50,000 clones, with approximately 80% of them counted one time only. The ten largest account for around 1.9% of the sample. The sample is drawn from a study of OX40 agonist ivuxolimab in advanced cancers. The study in broad terms: Ivuxolimab was an agonistic, fully human IgG2 monoclonal antibody directed against OX40 (CD134), a costimulatory receptor. Peripheral TCRbeta sequencing was intended to test whether TCR sequence diversity was altered and clonal T-cell expansion was caused by ivuxolimab. Partial responses occurred in three dose-escalation patients, of whom one had hepatocellular carcinoma and two had cutaneous melanoma. Patients were allowed to have had prior anti-PD-1, anti-PD-L1 or anti-CTLA-4 therapy, and approximately 40% of the dose-escalation patients had been treated with checkpoint inhibitors. Intravenous ivuxolimab was administered to patients every 2 weeks at six dose levels: 0.01, 0.1, 0.3, 1.5, 3 and 10 mg/kg. Of the approximately 53 patients in dose escalation, some 20 had hepatocellular carcinoma, around 15 had melanoma, 9 had renal cell carcinoma and 9 had head and neck cancer. The dose-escalation cohort was around 83% male with a mean age of roughly 62 years, ranging from roughly 20 to 85. The paper describes the monotherapy dose-escalation part (N = 52 patients) of the phase I trial of ivuxolimab. What the research found in general, with its limitations: On average, CD8+ T cells showed more expanded clones than CD4+ T cells after ivuxolimab. At doses from 0.1 to 3.0 mg/kg, clonal expansion was seen in both CD4+ and CD8+ blood T cells between baseline and week 6. Low levels of normalized T-cell clonal expansion were also seen in some nonresponding patients. The antigen specificity of the clonally expanded peripheral T cells was not determined. In partial responders in the 0.1-3.0 mg/kg groups, normalized peripheral clonal expansion was found to be among the lowest, especially among CD8+ T cells.

The trial excluded patients who had a history of autoimmune disease or who were on systemic immunosuppression. Peripheral blood for TCR sequencing was collected from all dose cohorts at baseline, on cycle 4 day 1, and on cycle 7 day 1. The samples were drawn from a first-in-human, open-label, multicenter phase I dose-escalation trial of ivuxolimab. Adults with locally advanced or metastatic melanoma, renal cell, hepatocellular, or head and neck squamous cell carcinoma were enrolled in the trial. CD4+ and CD8+ T cells were sorted separately from peripheral blood before TCR sequencing. The junction carries 18 bases between V and J, which are trimmed by 6 bases and 9 bases respectively. According to the germline V gene, CDR1 reads MNHGY and CDR2 reads SVAAGI. Taken from cysteine to phenylalanine, the CDR3 has 14 residues. Only CDR3 DNA is held: 42 bases, read in frame from base 1.

The specimen was CD4+ or CD8+ T cells sorted from blood, collected in a trial of the OX40 agonist ivuxolimab. This TCR came from an adult with an advanced solid tumor such as melanoma, head and neck, liver or kidney cancer. This chain joins TRBV6-9 to TRBJ2-1, with the D gene not confidently named. The CDR3 reads CASRTVRTAGEQFF. The nucleotide sequence is given as TGTGCCAGCAGAACCGTACGGACGGCTGGTGAGCAGTTCTTC.